This T cell receptor (beta chain) comes out of a study of chemoradiotherapy in HPV16-positive cancers. Study in general: A couple of HPV16-positive patients' cells yielded candidate HPV-specific clones and common motifs. Study-wide points: In HPV16-positive patients, HPV-responsive T-cell expansion tracked better recurrence-free survival. Non-HPV-specific T cells did not expand in tumors during treatment, whereas candidate HPV-specific clones and E7-related motifs did.

CDR3 length: 13 residues. With 7 bases removed from V and 7 bases from J, the gap between germline ends came to 16 bases. Germline CDR1 MDHEN, CDR2 SYDVKM. In the case of this clone: Its antigen remains unidentified.

Repeated repertoire sampling spanned the course of chemoradiotherapy. The assay was immunoSEQ multiplex PCR, and TCRdb's table has in-frame clones only and misses some. This table holds 7,000 to 9,500 clones, approximately 85% found once. The source material was tumor tissue, sampled from a patient who underwent chemoradiotherapy. The receptor was derived from a human donor with HPV-associated anogenital cancer. The J gene is TRBJ1-1, the V gene TRBV28, with D perhaps matching TRBD1 (5 bases). This CDR3 is CASTPSGIREAFF. The DNA for the CDR3 is TGTGCCAGCACCCCATCAGGGATTCGTGAAGCTTTCTTT. Full variable domain (outside the CDR3, taken from reference TRBV28 and TRBJ1-1): DVKVTQSSRYLVKRTGEKVFLECVQDMDHENMFWYRQDPGLGLRLIYFSYDVKMKEKGDIPEGYSVSREKKERFSLILESASTNQTSMYLCASTPSGIREAFFGQGTRLTVV.